Following are 29 T cell receptor beta chains from one sample sequenced in a study of T cells in Graves' hyperthyroidism and ophthalmopathy. Amplified TCR beta CDR3 regions came from RNA transcripts. The HTBI primer set was used in a first-round RT-PCR of the TCR CDR3. TCRdb itself ran the multiplex PCR reads through MiXCR, one entry per CDR3 protein. Here the sample spans hundreds of thousands of distinct CDR3 sequences, less than 15% being singletons. The sequenced sample was blood. These receptors were obtained from a woman between 18 and 29 years old with Graves' hyperthyroidism.

This clonotype has a count of ten or more. The rearrangement joins TRBV28 to TRBJ2-7; tentatively, D is TRBD1 (6 bases). From germline, CDR1 is MDHEN and CDR2 SYDVKM. Trimming stripped 5 bases from V and 0 bases from J, with 14 bases between. The CDR3 consists of 15 residues. CDR3 residues: CASSPLDRSSYEQYF. In DNA, the CDR3 is TGTGCCAGCAGTCCGCTTGACAGGAGCTCCTACGAGCAGTACTTC. Full variable domain (outside the CDR3, taken from reference TRBV28 and TRBJ2-7): DVKVTQSSRYLVKRTGEKVFLECVQDMDHENMFWYRQDPGLGLRLIYFSYDVKMKEKGDIPEGYSVSREKKERFSLILESASTNQTSMYLCASSPLDRSSYEQYFGPGTRLTVT.

This clonotype was detected only a few times. The chain uses TRBV19 and TRBJ2-3, with TRBD2 identical over 10 bases. V shed 5 bases and J 1 base; nucleotides not matched to a gene: 12. CDR1 is LNHDA and CDR2 is SQIVND in the germline V gene (reference sequence). This CDR3 comprises 18 residues. The CDR3 DNA sequence: TGTGCCAGTAGTCCCGGGGCTAGCGGGAGAGCCCGCACAGATACGCAGTATTTT. It encodes CASSPGASGRARTDTQYF.

This clonotype was observed a few times. The gene calls are TRBV4-2 and TRBJ1-6, with TRBD1 identical over 10 bases. The CDR3 is 17 residues long. With 0 bases clipped from V and 5 bases from J, the junction kept 4 bases outside the gene matches. In germline, CDR1 is LGHNA, CDR2 YNFKEQ. For the CDR3, the DNA is TGTGCCAGCAGCCAAGATCATGGGACAGGGGATAATTCACCCCTCCACTTT. This translates into CASSQDHGTGDNSPLHF.

This clonotype was counted many times. J is TRBJ1-5 and V is TRBV2, with TRBD1 matching over 8 bases. The J segment lost 9 bases and the V segment lost 5 bases, leaving 9 bases of the junction unmatched. Germline-derived CDR1 and CDR2 are SNHLY and FYNNEI. CDR3 length: 14 residues. CDR3 DNA: TGTGCCAGCAGTCTGGACAGGGTGTCGTCGCCCCAGCATTTT. The encoded protein is CASSLDRVSSPQHF.

V gene TRBV20-1 combines with J gene TRBJ2-1; 8 bases align to TRBD2. The J segment lost 8 bases and the V segment lost 0 bases, leaving 12 bases of the junction unmatched. There are 16 residues in the CDR3. The germline CDR1 and CDR2 sequences are DFQATT and SNEGSKA (reference sequence). As DNA, the CDR3 is TGCAGTGCTAGAGATCAGCCGACGGGAGGGCCCCATGAGCAGTTCTTC. It codes for CSARDQPTGGPHEQFF.

In its sample, this clonotype was seen a few times. This sequence joins TRBV7-9 and TRBJ2-2; D is ambiguous. The V gene's germline CDR1 is SEHNR and CDR2 FQNEAQ (reference sequence). The CDR3 extends over 13 amino acids. With 2 bases removed from V and 8 bases from J, the gap between germline ends came to 9 bases. CDR3 in amino acids: CASSLSRMGELFF. In DNA form, the CDR3 reads TGTGCCAGCAGCTTATCGCGGATGGGGGAGCTGTTTTTT.

This clonotype has a count of ten or more. The DNA of the CDR3 is TGCAGTGCTAGAGAGGTAGGGGTTTCCTACGAGCAGTACTTC. Encoded protein: CSAREVGVSYEQYF. The rearrangement links TRBV20-1 to TRBJ2-7; a weak D match, TRBD1 (5 bases). In germline, CDR1 is DFQATT, CDR2 SNEGSKA (reference sequence). V was cut by 0 bases and J by 1 base, with 10 bases left in between. The CDR3 loop spans 14 amino acids.

In this sample, this clonotype turned up many times. The J gene is TRBJ1-4, the V gene TRBV30; 7 positions agree with TRBD1. Germline trimming cut 2 bases from V and 5 bases from J; bases unmatched to any gene: 5. This CDR3 region has 14 residues. CDR1 and CDR2 from the germline V gene are GTSNPN and SVGIG (reference sequence). The CDR3 loop reads CAWSSPTGNEKLFF. The CDR3, as DNA: TGTGCCTGGAGTTCCCCGACAGGGAATGAAAAACTGTTTTTT.

This clonotype has a count of ten or more. The chain uses TRBV11-3 and TRBJ2-3, with 12 bases lining up with TRBD2. The trim removed 5 bases at V and 4 bases at J, leaving 4 bases unmatched. The germline CDR1 and CDR2 sequences are SGHNT and YENEEA. The length of the CDR3 is 15 residues. CDR3 sequence (DNA): TGTGCCAGCAGCGCCGGACTAGCGGGGTCAGATACGCAGTATTTT. This translates into CASSAGLAGSDTQYF.

This clonotype was seen repeatedly, ten times or more. This rearrangement joins TRBV7-8 to TRBJ2-7, with D unclear. Trimming left V 2 bases short and J 7 bases short, with 18 bases between. Germline CDR1 SGHVS, CDR2 FQNEAQ. The CDR3 has 15 amino acids. The CDR3 here is CASSLRPGTLGEQYF. CDR3 DNA sequence: TGTGCCAGCAGCTTACGGCCGGGTACGTTGGGGGAGCAGTACTTC.

This clonotype was seen repeatedly, ten times or more. The chain has TRBV11-2 and TRBJ2-5; 7 bases line up with TRBD1. This CDR3 is 13 amino acids long. The V gene end was trimmed by 6 bases and the J gene end by 4 bases; junction bases not matched to a gene: 5. Germline loops: CDR1 SGHAT, CDR2 FQNNGV. In DNA, the CDR3 is TGTGCCAGCAGATTCCGGGACAGAGAGACCCAGTACTTC. Its translation: CASRFRDRETQYF.

The sample holds many counts of this clonotype. V is TRBV20-1 and J is TRBJ2-1; 11 positions agree with TRBD2. The length of the CDR3 is 12 residues. Germline V CDR1 and CDR2: DFQATT, SNEGSKA (reference sequence). With 3 bases clipped from V and 13 bases from J, the junction kept 5 bases outside the gene matches. This chain's CDR3 is CSASLAGGHQFF. CDR3 DNA sequence: TGCAGTGCTAGCCTAGCGGGAGGTCATCAGTTCTTC.

This rearrangement joins TRBV10-3 to TRBJ2-3, with 8 bases that match TRBD1. CDR3 length: 14 amino acids. V shed 5 bases, J shed 5 bases, and the junction held 6 bases outside the gene matches. The V gene's germline CDR1 is ENHRY and CDR2 SYGVKD. CDR3 DNA: TGTGCCATCAGTAAAGGACAGGGCCAAGATACGCAGTATTTT. Encoded protein: CAISKGQGQDTQYF.

This clonotype has a handful of counts. It may be a read error: a sequence one base away is much more abundant. The chain recombines TRBV2 with TRBJ1-2, with a possible D match to TRBD1 (5 bases). V lost 4 bases and J lost 4, with 13 bases in between. CDR1 and CDR2 (germline): SNHLY, FYNNEI. CDR3 length: 14 amino acids. CDR3 loop: CASSARAGSYGYTF. CDR3 bases: TGTGCCAGCAGTGCTCGGGCAGGGTCCTATGGCTACACCTTC.

Note on this clonotype: An end of the junction does not agree with germline; a read error may underlie this. This chain joins TRBV5-1 and TRBJ2-1; no reliable D call. Looked up from germline, CDR1 is SGHRS and CDR2 is YFSETQ. CDR3 size: 14 residues. The CDR3 sequence is CASSLEWLYNEQLF. In nucleotides, the CDR3 is TGCGCCAGCAGCTTGGAGTGGCTATACAATGAGCAGCTCTTC.

The chain recombines TRBV6-2 or TRBV6-3 with TRBJ2-1, with D maybe TRBD1 (5 bases). The CDR3 runs to 13 residues. Germline V CDR1 and CDR2: MNHEY, SVGEGT. The germline V and J ends were trimmed by 3 bases and 7 bases, with 10 bases remaining between them. This CDR3 reads CASSYQGRNEQFF. Written as DNA, the CDR3 is TGTGCCAGCAGTTATCAGGGTAGGAATGAGCAGTTCTTC.

This clonotype was recorded many times. V gene TRBV3-1 combines with J gene TRBJ1-1; 11 bases are shared with TRBD1. The germline gives CDR1 LGHDT, CDR2 YNNKEL (reference sequence). Trimming cost V 4 bases and J 6 bases; bases outside gene matches: 4. The CDR3 length is 14 residues. The CDR3 DNA reads as TGTGCCAGCAGCCGAGGGACAGGGGGTGCTGAAGCTTTCTTT. Translating gives CASSRGTGGAEAFF.

J is TRBJ1-4 and V is TRBV19; D is unclear. With 10 bases removed from V and 7 bases from J, the gap between germline ends came to 22 bases. This CDR3 comprises 15 residues. Germline V gene sequence: CDR1 LNHDA, CDR2 SQIVND (reference sequence). Here the CDR3 DNA reads TGTGCCACTCAGCCTGGGCCCCCTCGGCCTGAAAAACTGTTTTTT. The encoded protein is CATQPGPPRPEKLFF.

The chain carries TRBV2 and TRBJ2-1; D is possibly TRBD1 (5 bases). Trimming shortened V by 3 bases and J by 6 bases, and 12 bases separated the two germline ends. CDR3 length equals 14 residues. Germline values: CDR1 SNHLY, CDR2 FYNNEI. The CDR3 coding sequence is TGTGCCAGCAGTGAGTCAGGGATGGTCAATGAGCAGTTCTTC. The encoded protein is CASSESGMVNEQFF.

At least ten counts were recorded for this clonotype. The chain employs TRBV4-1 and TRBJ2-5; 7 bases align to TRBD2. The CDR3 sequence is 16 residues long. With V trimmed by 0 bases and J by 6 bases, 10 bases remained unmatched. Germline CDR1 reads MGHRA; CDR2 reads YSYEKL. CDR3 nucleotide sequence: TGCGCCAGCAGCCAAGAGGAGCGGGAAAGCGGAAAGACCCAGTACTTC. This translates into CASSQEERESGKTQYF.

This clonotype was detected a few times. The chain is built from TRBV6-1 and TRBJ2-3; 7 nucleotides match TRBD2. The trim removed 8 bases at V and 4 bases at J, leaving 9 bases unmatched. This CDR3 region has 14 residues. From germline, CDR1 is MNHNS and CDR2 SASEGT. In DNA form, the CDR3 reads TGTGCCAGCGCCGAGGGAGGGGAGTCAGATACGCAGTATTTT. Its translation is CASAEGGESDTQYF.

The V call is TRBV7-9, the J call TRBJ1-2; no reliable D call. Germline values: CDR1 SEHNR, CDR2 FQNEAQ (reference sequence). V dropped 8 bases and J dropped 8 bases, with 24 bases sitting between them. CDR3 length: 15 amino acids. In DNA, the CDR3 is TGTGCCAGCCGCCCGCGGGAAGGAGATATGGGGGGCTACACCTTC. This sequence encodes CASRPREGDMGGYTF. Supplemented by reference TRBV7-9 and TRBJ1-2, the full variable domain reads DTGVSQNPRHKITKRGQNVTFRCDPISEHNRLYWYRQTLGQGPEFLTYFQNEAQLEKSRLLSDRFSAERPKGSFSTLEIQRTEQGDSAMYLCASRPREGDMGGYTFGSGTRLTVV.

This clonotype was recorded many times. V and J are TRBV20-1 and TRBJ2-1, with 13 nucleotides matching TRBD2. This CDR3 has 14 amino acids. With V trimmed by 5 bases and J by 8 bases, 6 bases remained unmatched. Germline assignment: CDR1 DFQATT and CDR2 SNEGSKA (reference sequence). CDR3 nucleotide sequence: TGCAGTGCTCCAGGACTAGCGGGAGCCCATGAGCAGTTCTTC. Translation: CSAPGLAGAHEQFF.

This clonotype was detected a few times. The genes are TRBV18 and TRBJ2-3; D is unresolved. V was cut by 3 bases and J by 6 bases, with 7 bases left in between. The CDR3 sequence is 12 residues long. CDR1 KGHSH and CDR2 LQKENI come from the germline V gene. Here the CDR3 DNA reads TGTGCCAGCTCACCGTCCGAGGATACGCAGTATTTT. It translates to CASSPSEDTQYF.

This clonotype came up a few times. The V and J genes are TRBV20-1 and TRBJ1-1, with D unresolved. The CDR3 contains 14 residues. Trimming took off 0 bases at V and 0 bases at J, with 8 bases between the two ends. Germline CDR1 DFQATT, CDR2 SNEGSKA (reference sequence). Here the CDR3 reads CSARERVMNTEAFF. For the CDR3, the DNA is TGCAGTGCTAGAGAGAGAGTGATGAACACTGAAGCTTTCTTT.

This clonotype appeared many times. The chain is built from TRBV3-1 and TRBJ2-5; 11 bases fit TRBD1. The CDR3 consists of 16 residues. The ends lost 4 bases at V and 4 bases at J; junction bases unmatched: 8. Per the germline V gene, CDR1 is LGHDT and CDR2 is YNNKEL (reference sequence). The DNA for the CDR3 is TGTGCCAGCAGCCGACAAGTAGGACAGGGGGCAGAGACCCAGTACTTC. Encoded protein: CASSRQVGQGAETQYF.

This clonotype has a count of ten or more. The chain links TRBV15 to TRBJ1-1; TRBD1 is a possible D gene (5 bases). The CDR3 has 14 residues. The V gene lost 8 bases and the J gene lost 3 bases, with 16 bases spanning the gap. Per the germline V gene, CDR1 is LNHNV and CDR2 is YYDKDF (reference sequence). The CDR3 loop reads CATSGELQDTEAFF. The CDR3 DNA sequence: TGTGCCACCTCAGGCGAGTTACAGGACACTGAAGCTTTCTTT.

A remark on this clonotype: This may come from a read error, since a much larger clone is one base off. V and J are TRBV10-3 and TRBJ1-3, with D perhaps matching TRBD1 (6 bases). The germline V gene has CDR1 ENHRY and CDR2 SYGVKD. The CDR3 covers 17 residues. DNA of the CDR3: TGTGTCATCAGTGTAGTCGCCGGCCAGGGGACTGGAAACACCATATATTTT. This translates into CVISVVAGQGTGNTIYF.

In this sample, this clonotype turned up many times. This chain joins TRBV20-1 and TRBJ2-7; a weak D match, TRBD2 (6 bases). The CDR3 totals 13 residues. Trimming shortened V by 7 bases and J by 0 bases, and 13 bases separated the two germline ends. Germline V CDR1 and CDR2: DFQATT, SNEGSKA (reference sequence). The CDR3 DNA reads as TGCAGTGTTCCCGGGACTGGCTCCTACGAGCAGTACTTC. Amino acids: CSVPGTGSYEQYF.